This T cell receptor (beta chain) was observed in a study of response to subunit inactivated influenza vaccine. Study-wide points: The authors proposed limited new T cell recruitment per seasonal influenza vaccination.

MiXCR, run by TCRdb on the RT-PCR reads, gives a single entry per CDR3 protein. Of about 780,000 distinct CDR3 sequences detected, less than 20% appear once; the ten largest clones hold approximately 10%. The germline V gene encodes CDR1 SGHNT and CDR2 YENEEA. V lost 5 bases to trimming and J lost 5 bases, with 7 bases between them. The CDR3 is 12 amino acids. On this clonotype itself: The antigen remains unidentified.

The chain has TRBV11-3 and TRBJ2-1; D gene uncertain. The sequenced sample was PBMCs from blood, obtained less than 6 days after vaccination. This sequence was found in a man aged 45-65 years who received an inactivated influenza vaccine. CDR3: CASSHPNNEQFF. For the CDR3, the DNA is TGTGCCAGCAGCCACCCTAACAATGAGCAGTTCTTC.